This T cell receptor (beta chain) was identified during a study of chemoradiotherapy in HPV16-positive cancers. The data were produced by immunoSEQ multiplex PCR, yet TCRdb's version contains in-frame clones alone and is incomplete. Here the sample spans roughly 4,500 clones, around 84% being singletons. In regard to this clone: Its antigen remains unidentified.

Looked up from germline, CDR1 is SGHTA and CDR2 is FQGNSA. Trimming removed 2 bases from V and 6 bases from J, with 5 bases in between. The CDR3 loop spans 12 amino acids. Notes on the study in general: Candidate HPV-specific clones and E7-related TCR motifs grew in tumor during treatment.

Sequenced here: tumor tissue, sampled from a patient who underwent chemoradiotherapy. The origin of this receptor is a human donor with HPV-associated anogenital cancer. This chain connects TRBV7-2 to TRBJ2-1; the D is unclear. The CDR3 loop reads CASSLSGNEQFF. DNA of the CDR3: TGTGCCAGCAGCTTATCGGGCAATGAGCAGTTCTTC.